These T cell receptor beta chains were read from a single sample in a study of early T cells in non-severe SARS-CoV-2 infection. TCRdb processed the 5' RACE reads anew with MiXCR; each CDR3 protein has one entry. The data contain approximately 80,000 distinct CDR3 sequences, roughly 12% of them singletons. The sample consisted of whole blood. The source of these receptors is an adult who was a healthcare worker with PCR-confirmed SARS-CoV-2 infection or an uninfected control (not recorded which). Each CDR3 is given with its conserved first and last residue. A D gene is named only where the DNA matches it firmly. Clone size appears in some rows only: once, few, many, or a class for an expanded clone.

j_call v_call clone_size d_call cdr3_nt cdr3_aa
TRBJ1-1 TRBV15 few TRBD1 TGTGCCACCAGCAGACCGAGACAGGGCCCCGGGACTGAAGCCTTCTTT CATSRPRQGPGTEAFF
TRBJ2-4 TRBV5-6 - - TGTGCCAGCAGTGACAATCTGAAAAACATTCAGTACTTC CASSDNLKNIQYF
TRBJ1-1 TRBV20-1 many - TGCAGTGCAGGACAGACGAACACTGAAGCTTTCTTT CSAGQTNTEAFF
TRBJ1-1 TRBV28 - - TGTGCCAGCAGTTATCCGGGGGGGAACACTGAAGCTTTCTTT CASSYPGGNTEAFF
TRBJ2-7 TRBV19 few TRBD2 TGTGCCAGTACCCCTGGGACTAGCGGATCCTACGAGCAGTACTTC CASTPGTSGSYEQYF
TRBJ2-7 TRBV9 few TRBD2 TGTGCCAGCAGCCGTACCGGGACTAGGGAGGCCGAGCAGTACTTC CASSRTGTREAEQYF
TRBJ2-1 TRBV28 many - TGTGCCAGCAGTTTATGGTCTAGCCGTTCGGGCAATGAGCAGTTCTTC CASSLWSSRSGNEQFF
TRBJ1-5 TRBV3-1 - - TGTGCCAGCACCACAGGGAGCAATCAGCCCCAGCATTTT CASTTGSNQPQHF
TRBJ2-3 TRBV10-3 - - TGTGCCACGGGCAAAAGGGGAGGCACCCAGAGCACAGATACGCAGTATTTT CATGKRGGTQSTDTQYF
TRBJ2-7 TRBV3-1 few TRBD1 TGTGCCAGCAGCCAAGAGGCGGGACAGGATGGAGGGCAGTACTTC CASSQEAGQDGGQYF